The present T cell receptor beta chain was sequenced within a study of blood T cells in healthy people across ages. Study-level background: Template switching caught about one barcoded beta molecule for each two T cells. Regarding the study as a whole: Unsorted PBMCs prevented conclusive naive versus antigen-experienced comparison.

CDR1 and CDR2 (germline): SNHLY, FYNNEI. Deletions cut 6 bases from V and 2 bases from J, with 12 bases between. The CDR3 sequence is 14 residues long. About this clonotype: Its antigen is unknown.

A second PCR, run for roughly 6 to 11 cycles, used a sample-barcoded 5' primer plus a J-beta primer mix. Per sample, CDR3-containing paired-end reads numbered at least 3 million. TCRdb reprocessed the 5' RACE reads with MiXCR, giving one entry per CDR3 protein. The sample contains around 1,100,000 distinct CDR3 sequences, about two fifths of which appear only once. The receptor comes from a man aged 18-30 years in good health. The V call is TRBV2, the J call TRBJ2-3; the D is unclear. Material for sequencing was blood. DNA for the CDR3: TGTGCCAGCAGGCAACGGGTAAACACAGATACGCAGTATTTT. Its protein is CASRQRVNTDTQYF.